The 10 T cell receptor beta chains below were found in one sample sequenced in a study of shared clonotypes between healthy human individuals (dated by TCRdb to about 2020). Libraries were made using the immunoSEQ multiplex PCR assay. This is the immuneACCESS table as TCRdb keeps it, with only in-frame sequences that have V and J called. A part of the clones is gone; compared with another copy, unresolved V genes explain less than half, and the rest is unexplained. Recorded for this sample are hundreds of thousands of clones; 80% to 95% of them occurred a single time. The ten largest account for less than 25% of the sample. For the CD8 naive samples, CD45RO-negative cells were positively selected for CCR7, yielding a CD45RA+CCR7+ population from which TemRA cells were excluded. Sequences were obtained from naive CD8+ T cells sorted from blood. This specimen's cell subset or site label, per the study, means: CD45RA+CCR7+. Every receptor here comes from a man aged 25 to 45 in good health.

In this sample, this clone turned up once. This sequence joins TRBV27 and TRBJ1-5, with a possible D match to TRBD1 (6 bases). Germline V lookup: CDR1 MNHEY, CDR2 SMNVEV (reference sequence). With 3 bases removed from V and 6 bases from J, the gap between germline ends came to 15 bases. The CDR3 is 15 residues long. The chain's CDR3 is CASSFGGRPSQPQHF. The CDR3 DNA sequence: TGTGCCAGCAGTTTTGGGGGGCGGCCAAGTCAGCCCCAGCATTTT.

V gene TRBV15 combines with J gene TRBJ1-5; no clear D. The CDR3 contains 16 residues. V dropped 0 bases and J dropped 1 base, with 10 bases sitting between them. The germline V gene has CDR1 LNHNV and CDR2 YYDKDF (reference sequence). In DNA form, the CDR3 reads TGTGCCACCAGCAGAGATCTTCCGGTAAGCAATCAGCCCCAGCATTTT. It yields the protein CATSRDLPVSNQPQHF.

This chain uses TRBV7-9 with TRBJ2-7, with D possibly TRBD1 on 5 matching bases. V dropped 5 bases and J dropped 4 bases, with 15 bases sitting between them. Germline CDR1 and CDR2: SEHNR and FQNEAQ (reference sequence). The CDR3 covers 14 residues. The CDR3 region has the DNA TGTGCCAGCAGCCACCCCGACAGCCGATACGAGCAGTACTTC. It translates to CASSHPDSRYEQYF. The whole variable domain, filled in from reference TRBV7-9 and TRBJ2-7, reads DTGVSQNPRHKITKRGQNVTFRCDPISEHNRLYWYRQTLGQGPEFLTYFQNEAQLEKSRLLSDRFSAERPKGSFSTLEIQRTEQGDSAMYLCASSHPDSRYEQYFGPGTRLTVT.

The chain employs TRBV9 and TRBJ2-1; D is ambiguous. V gave up 3 bases and J gave up 6 bases, with 7 bases separating them. This CDR3 is 12 amino acids long. From germline, CDR1 is SGDLS and CDR2 YYNGEE. CDR3 coding DNA: TGTGCCAGCAGCGCTAGAGGCAATGAGCAGTTCTTC. It yields the protein CASSARGNEQFF. Complete variable domain (other parts from reference TRBV9 and TRBJ2-1): DSGVTQTPKHLITATGQRVTLRCSPRSGDLSVYWYQQSLDQGLQFLIQYYNGEERAKGNILERFSAQQFPDLHSELNLSSLELGDSALYFCASSARGNEQFFGPGTRLTVL.

The rearrangement uses TRBV27 and TRBJ2-1; tentative D call: TRBD1 (6 bases). Germline V lookup: CDR1 MNHEY, CDR2 SMNVEV (reference sequence). This CDR3 has 13 amino acids. Trimming removed 5 bases at V and 10 bases at J, with 15 bases between. DNA for the CDR3: TGTGCCAGCAGTATATTACAGGGCGGGGAGCAGTTCTTC. Its protein is CASSILQGGEQFF.

The V call is TRBV9, the J call TRBJ2-1; possibly TRBD1 for D (5 bases). Germline V CDR1 and CDR2: SGDLS, YYNGEE. CDR3 size: 12 residues. The V gene lost 3 bases and the J gene lost 12 bases, with 13 bases spanning the gap. The CDR3 spells CASSGWGFGQFF. CDR3 in DNA: TGTGCCAGCAGCGGCTGGGGCTTCGGGCAGTTCTTC.

The chain uses TRBV19 and TRBJ2-1, with 10 bases fitting TRBD2. The CDR3 has 15 amino acids. The germline CDR1 and CDR2 sequences are LNHDA and SQIVND (reference sequence). J gave up 8 bases and V 7 bases, and 11 bases lay outside the gene matches. The CDR3 DNA reads as TGTGCCAGTACGAGAGCGGGAGGGCCTGGCGATGAGCAGTTCTTC. Residues: CASTRAGGPGDEQFF.

The CDR3 spells CASSLGLGSYNEQFF. The CDR3 DNA reads TGTGCCAGCAGCTTGGGACTAGGTTCCTACAATGAGCAGTTCTTC. J is TRBJ2-1 and V is TRBV7-7, with 8 nucleotides matching TRBD2. Trimming removed 3 bases from V and 1 base from J; junction bases left unmatched: 2. Per germline, CDR1 SSHAT and CDR2 FNYEAQ (reference sequence). The CDR3 spans 15 residues.

Here the CDR3 reads CASSFLGGRDEQFF. CDR3 DNA: TGTGCCAGCAGCTTCCTCGGGGGGCGCGATGAGCAGTTCTTC. The chain couples TRBV7-9 to TRBJ2-1, with D tentatively TRBD2 (7 bases). There are 14 residues in the CDR3. The germline V gene has CDR1 SEHNR and CDR2 FQNEAQ (reference sequence). Trimming cost V 3 bases and J 8 bases, with 14 bases left between them. The full variable domain, with the rest looked up from reference TRBV7-9 and TRBJ2-1, is DTGVSQNPRHKITKRGQNVTFRCDPISEHNRLYWYRQTLGQGPEFLTYFQNEAQLEKSRLLSDRFSAERPKGSFSTLEIQRTEQGDSAMYLCASSFLGGRDEQFFGPGTRLTVL.

V is TRBV9 and J is TRBJ2-1; D unclear. This CDR3 has 13 amino acids. Looked up from germline, CDR1 is SGDLS and CDR2 is YYNGEE. Trimming pared 0 bases from V and 9 bases from J, leaving 10 bases between. DNA for the CDR3: TGTGCCAGCAGCGTAGGTGAAAGGTCTGAGCAGTTCTTC. Its protein is CASSVGERSEQFF. Full variable domain (outside the CDR3, taken from reference TRBV9 and TRBJ2-1): DSGVTQTPKHLITATGQRVTLRCSPRSGDLSVYWYQQSLDQGLQFLIQYYNGEERAKGNILERFSAQQFPDLHSELNLSSLELGDSALYFCASSVGERSEQFFGPGTRLTVL.